This paragraph reports one T cell receptor beta chain. The target antigen is unknown. Repertoires were generated with immunoSEQ multiplex PCR, while TCRdb's copy carries only in-frame clones and drops some. The table records about 63,000 clones, nearly 90% of them present only once. This sample is drawn from a study of OX40 agonist ivuxolimab in advanced cancers. About the study: Patients receiving dose escalation had hepatocellular carcinoma, melanoma, renal cell or head and neck cancer. Patients were around 83% male with ages roughly 20 to 85, mean 60. The study, taken as a whole, reports: Researchers report that CD8+ T cells had, on average, more expanded clones than CD4+.

Autoimmune disease history or systemic immunosuppression barred patients. Germline V gene sequence: CDR1 MNHEY, CDR2 SMNVEV (reference sequence). CDR3 length: 13 amino acids. V lost 1 base, J lost 2 bases, and 5 bases lay in between. The input for sequencing was CD4+ or CD8+ T cells sorted from blood, taken in a trial of the OX40 agonist ivuxolimab. The chain is built from TRBV27 and TRBJ2-5; D is undetermined. This TCR was recovered from an adult with an advanced solid tumor such as melanoma, head and neck, liver or kidney cancer. The CDR3 coding sequence is TGTGCCAGCAGTTTATGGGCACAAGAGACCCAGTACTTC. The encoded protein is CASSLWAQETQYF.